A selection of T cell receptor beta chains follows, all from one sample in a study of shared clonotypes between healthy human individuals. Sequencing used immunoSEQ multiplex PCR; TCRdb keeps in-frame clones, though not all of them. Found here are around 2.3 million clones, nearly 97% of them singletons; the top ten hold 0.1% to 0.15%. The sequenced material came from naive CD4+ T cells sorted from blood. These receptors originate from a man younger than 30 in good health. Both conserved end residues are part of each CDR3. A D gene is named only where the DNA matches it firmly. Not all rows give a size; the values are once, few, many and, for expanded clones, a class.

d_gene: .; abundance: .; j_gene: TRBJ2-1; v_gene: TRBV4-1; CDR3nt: TGCGCCAGCAGCCCCGGGTCCCTCCGATACCCCTCCTACAATGAGCAGTTCTTC; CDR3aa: CASSPGSLRYPSYNEQFF
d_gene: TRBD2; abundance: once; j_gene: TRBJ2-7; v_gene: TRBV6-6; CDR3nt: TGTGCCAGCAGTTCGGAGGGAGGGCCTGGCGAGCAGTACTTC; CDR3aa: CASSSEGGPGEQYF
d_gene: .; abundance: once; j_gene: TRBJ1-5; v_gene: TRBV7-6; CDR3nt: TGTGCCAGCAGCTTAGACGGGTTCGGCAATCAGCCCCAGCATTTT; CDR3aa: CASSLDGFGNQPQHF
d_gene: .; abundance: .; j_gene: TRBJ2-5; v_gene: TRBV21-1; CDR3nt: TGTGCCAGCAGCAAAGAGTCGCGACCTCGGGAGACCCAGTACTTC; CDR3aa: CASSKESRPRETQYF
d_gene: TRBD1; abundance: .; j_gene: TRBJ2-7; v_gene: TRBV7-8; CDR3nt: TGTGCCAGCAGCTTAGCGGGACAGGGATCTTACGAGCAGTACTTC; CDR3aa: CASSLAGQGSYEQYF
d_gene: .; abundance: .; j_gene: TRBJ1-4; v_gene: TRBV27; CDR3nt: TGTGCCAGCAGCCCGCGCGGGCTGAGGACTAATGAAAAACTGTTTTTT; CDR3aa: CASSPRGLRTNEKLFF
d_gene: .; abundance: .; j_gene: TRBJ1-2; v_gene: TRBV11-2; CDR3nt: TGTGCCAGCAGCTTAGGACAGCTTAACTATGGCTACACCTTC; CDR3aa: CASSLGQLNYGYTF
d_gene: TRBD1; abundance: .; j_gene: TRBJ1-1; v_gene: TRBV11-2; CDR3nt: TGTGCCAGCAGCTTAGTCGTCCCGGGACAGGGCCGAGGGACTGAAGCTTTCTTT; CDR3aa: CASSLVVPGQGRGTEAFF
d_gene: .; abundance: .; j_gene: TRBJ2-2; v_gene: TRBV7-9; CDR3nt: TGTGCCAGCAGCTCACACCCGACCGGGGAGCTGTTTTTT; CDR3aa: CASSSHPTGELFF
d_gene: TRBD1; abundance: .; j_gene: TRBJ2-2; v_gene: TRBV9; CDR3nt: TGTGCCAGCAGCGTACAAGGGGGCTCGGTAAACACCGGGGAGCTGTTTTTT; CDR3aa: CASSVQGGSVNTGELFF
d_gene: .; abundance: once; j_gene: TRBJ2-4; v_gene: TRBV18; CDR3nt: TGTGCCAGCTCACCACCTTTGGAAAGGAATGCGGACATTCAGTACTTC; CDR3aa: CASSPPLERNADIQYF
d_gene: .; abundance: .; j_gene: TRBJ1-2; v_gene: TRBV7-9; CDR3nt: TGTGCCAGCAGCCCCTTCCCCGACGGATACCAAGACTATGGCTACACCTTC; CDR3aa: CASSPFPDGYQDYGYTF
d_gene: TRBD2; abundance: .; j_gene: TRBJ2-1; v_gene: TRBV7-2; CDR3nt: TGTGCCAGCAGCTTATACCTAGCGGGAGTATCCAATGAGCAGTTCTTC; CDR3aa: CASSLYLAGVSNEQFF
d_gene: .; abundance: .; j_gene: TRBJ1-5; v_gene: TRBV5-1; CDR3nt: TGCGCCAAACCTTACCCCAGGTTCAATCAGCCCCAGCATTTT; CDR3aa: CAKPYPRFNQPQHF
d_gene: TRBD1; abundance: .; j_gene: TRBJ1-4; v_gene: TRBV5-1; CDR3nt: TGCGCCAGCAAAGAGACAGGGGCAACTAATGAAAAACTGTTTTTT; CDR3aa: CASKETGATNEKLFF
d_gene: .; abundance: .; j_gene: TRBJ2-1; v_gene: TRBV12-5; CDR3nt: TGTGCTAGTGGTTTGACACCGGAGGACTACAATGAGCAGTTCTTC; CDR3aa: CASGLTPEDYNEQFF
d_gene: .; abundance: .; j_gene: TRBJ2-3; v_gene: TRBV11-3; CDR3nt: TGTGCCAGCAGCTTCGGACCTCCCTCCTCGGGAGATACGCAGTATTTT; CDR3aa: CASSFGPPSSGDTQYF
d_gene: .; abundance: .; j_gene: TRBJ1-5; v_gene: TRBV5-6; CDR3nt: TGTGCCAGCAGCCCGGGAGGCGGCAGCAATCAGCCCCAGCATTTT; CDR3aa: CASSPGGGSNQPQHF
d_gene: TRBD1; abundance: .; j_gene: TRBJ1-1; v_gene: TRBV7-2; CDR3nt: TGTGCCAGCAACAAACAGGGGACGCAGCCTTTCTTT; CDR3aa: CASNKQGTQPFF
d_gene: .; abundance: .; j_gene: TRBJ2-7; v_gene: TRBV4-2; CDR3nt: TGTGCCAGCAGCCAAGCTCTGGGAATCGGCGAGCAGTACTTC; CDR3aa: CASSQALGIGEQYF
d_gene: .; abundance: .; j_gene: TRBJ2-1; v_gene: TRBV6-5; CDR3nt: TGTGCCAGCAGTTACCCCGCCACGGGCGGGACTAATGAGCAGTTCTTC; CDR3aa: CASSYPATGGTNEQFF
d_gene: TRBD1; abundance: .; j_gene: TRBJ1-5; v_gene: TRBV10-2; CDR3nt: TGCGCCAGCAGTGACGACAGGGCGGGGCAGCCCCAGCATTTT; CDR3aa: CASSDDRAGQPQHF
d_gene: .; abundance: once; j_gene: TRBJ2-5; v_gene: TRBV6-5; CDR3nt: TGTGCGACAAAGGCGGGGATAATACAAGAGACCCAGTACTTC; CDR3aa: CATKAGIIQETQYF
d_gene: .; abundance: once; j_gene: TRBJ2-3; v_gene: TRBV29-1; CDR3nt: TGCAGCGTTGAAGTTTATGTCGCACGACCAGATACGCAGTATTTT; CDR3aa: CSVEVYVARPDTQYF
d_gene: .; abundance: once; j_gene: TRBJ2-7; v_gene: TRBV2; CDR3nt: TGTGCCAGCAGTGCCGCTAGGAACGAGCAGTACTTC; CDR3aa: CASSAARNEQYF
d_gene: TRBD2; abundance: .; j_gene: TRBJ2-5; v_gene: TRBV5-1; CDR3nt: TGCGCCAGCAGCTTGGGACTAGCGGGGGGGCTAAGTGAGACCCAGTACTTC; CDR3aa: CASSLGLAGGLSETQYF
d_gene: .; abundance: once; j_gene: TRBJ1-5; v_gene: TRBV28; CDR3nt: TGTGCCAGCAGTCCCTCAGGGGTACAGCCCCAGCATTTT; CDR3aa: CASSPSGVQPQHF
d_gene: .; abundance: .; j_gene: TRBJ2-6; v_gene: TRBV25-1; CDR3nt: TGTGCCAGCAGTGAGGCGGAGGGGGCGGATGGGGCCAACGTCCTGACTTTC; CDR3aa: CASSEAEGADGANVLTF
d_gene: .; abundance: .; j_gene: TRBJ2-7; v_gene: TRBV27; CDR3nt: TGTGCCAGCAGTCCGACGCTGCAGGGGAATTACGAGCAGTACTTC; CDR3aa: CASSPTLQGNYEQYF
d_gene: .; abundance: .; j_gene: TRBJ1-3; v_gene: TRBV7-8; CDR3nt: TGTGCCAGCAGACCCAGCTCTGGAAACACCATATATTTT; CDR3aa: CASRPSSGNTIYF